Below are 20 T cell receptor beta chains sequenced from a single sample in a study of T cell repertoires in cytomegalovirus infection (dated by TCRdb to about 2019). The antigens these receptors bind are not known. The instrument given in TCRdb is Illumina HiSeq 1500. TCRdb took the public reads, trimmed them with fastp at Q25, ran MiXCR for clone calling and kept in-frame beta chains. Each entry is one CDR3 protein sequence, shown with its most common DNA and genes. Across this sample there are hundreds of thousands of distinct CDR3 sequences, with around a third seen only once. The ten largest clones capture 15% to 20% of the sample. The intended sense of this specimen's treatment or condition label: in vitro stimulation with specific CMV peptide epitopes to enrich CMV-specific T cells. The sequencing here drew on cultured PBMCs, taken from culture after CMV antigen stimulation. Receptor source: a human donor in good health (CMV status not recorded). Some clones in this sample may be carry-over from other donors' samples.

This clonotype was seen a handful of times. This chain connects TRBV9 to TRBJ2-5; tentative D call: TRBD2 (6 bases). CDR1 SGDLS and CDR2 YYNGEE come from the germline V gene. CDR3 length: 16 amino acids. Trimming pared 0 bases from V and 5 bases from J, leaving 17 bases between. Written as DNA, the CDR3 is TGTGCCAGCAGCGTAGGGGCGCAGGGAGGTCGGGAGACCCAGTACTTC. Its protein product is CASSVGAQGGRETQYF.

This clonotype was counted at least ten times. The chain has TRBV7-2 and TRBJ2-3, with a possible D match to TRBD1 (5 bases). Deletions cut 6 bases from V and 2 bases from J, with 12 bases between. The CDR3 length is 14 residues. Germline CDR1 and CDR2: SGHTA and FQGNSA. This chain's CDR3 is CASRRDRATDTQYF. The DNA for the CDR3 is TGTGCCAGCAGAAGAGACAGAGCCACAGATACGCAGTATTTT. Complete variable domain (other parts from reference TRBV7-2 and TRBJ2-3): GAGVSQSPSNKVTEKGKDVELRCDPISGHTALYWYRQSLGQGLEFLIYFQGNSAPDKSGLPSDRFSAERTGGSVSTLTIQRTQQEDSAVYLCASRRDRATDTQYFGPGTRLTVL.

This clonotype was recorded a few times. V and J are TRBV7-4 and TRBJ2-2; 7 bases fit TRBD1. The CDR3 is made up of 17 amino acids. Germline CDR1 and CDR2: SGHVT and SQSDAQ. With V trimmed by 5 bases and J by 6 bases, 15 bases remained unmatched. CDR3 residues: CASSPNRGSPAAGELFF. CDR3 DNA sequence: TGTGCCAGCAGCCCGAACAGGGGATCGCCGGCCGCCGGGGAGCTGTTTTTT.

A few counts support this clonotype. Its ends do not fully match the called genes, so a read error is possible. The chain recombines TRBV4-3 with TRBJ2-5; D gene uncertain. The CDR3 is 12 amino acids. The germline V gene encodes CDR1 LGHNA and CDR2 YSLEER. The CDR3 nucleotides read TGCGCCAGCAGCCAAGAGGGAAGGCAGGTCGGATTC. Its translation: CASSQEGRQVGF.

This clonotype appeared once. The chain employs TRBV20-1 and TRBJ2-7, with D possibly being TRBD1 or TRBD2 (5 bases each). The CDR3 is made up of 15 amino acids. From germline, CDR1 is DFQATT and CDR2 SNEGSKA (reference sequence). V gave up 1 base and J gave up 0 bases, with 13 bases separating them. CDR3 DNA sequence: TGCAGTGCTAGAGCATGGGGGATCCTCTCCTACGAGCAGTACTTC. Protein product: CSARAWGILSYEQYF.

This clonotype was counted only a few times. The chain is built from TRBV12-5 and TRBJ1-4, with D perhaps matching TRBD1 (5 bases). Germline V gene data show CDR1 as LGHNT and CDR2 as FRNRAP. The CDR3 has 18 amino acids. The germline V and J ends were trimmed by 6 bases and 4 bases, with 24 bases remaining between them. The chain's CDR3 is CASGPGRNPFIGNEKLFF. The CDR3 nucleotides read TGTGCTAGTGGCCCGGGACGTAATCCTTTCATCGGTAATGAAAAACTGTTTTTT.

CDR3 in amino acids: CASSFSYMGELFF. For the CDR3, the DNA is TGTGCCAGCAGCTTCTCCTATATGGGGGAGCTGTTTTTT. The J gene is TRBJ2-2, the V gene TRBV12-3 or TRBV12-4; D call uncertain. This CDR3 has 13 amino acids. Deletions cut 6 bases from V and 8 bases from J, with 13 bases between.

DNA for the CDR3: TGTGCCAGCAGTCAGGGGGCTTTTAATTCACCCCTCCACTTT. This translates into CASSQGAFNSPLHF. The chain couples TRBV4-2 to TRBJ1-6; the match to TRBD1 covers 8 bases. V shed 6 bases, J shed 6 bases, and the junction held 4 bases outside the gene matches. There are 14 residues in the CDR3. Germline values: CDR1 LGHNA, CDR2 YNFKEQ.

This clonotype was counted only a few times. This chain links TRBV20-1 with TRBJ1-6; TRBD1 aligns across 7 bases. This CDR3 spans 13 amino acids. Looked up from germline, CDR1 is DFQATT and CDR2 is SNEGSKA (reference sequence). V shed 3 bases and J 9 bases; nucleotides not matched to a gene: 5. This CDR3 is CSASLGQASPLHF. The DNA for the CDR3 is TGCAGTGCTAGTTTAGGACAGGCTTCACCCCTCCACTTT.

This sequence joins TRBV4-1 and TRBJ2-5; D remains unclear. This CDR3 has 18 residues. Germline CDR1 reads MGHRA; CDR2 reads YSYEKL. The V and J ends lost 3 bases and 0 bases respectively, with 20 bases between them. CDR3 sequence reads: CASSHVSLPESNQETQYF. CDR3 DNA sequence: TGCGCCAGCAGCCATGTATCGTTACCCGAATCAAACCAAGAGACCCAGTACTTC.

This clonotype turned up a few times. This chain links TRBV7-2 with TRBJ2-7; D is unclear. The ends were cut back, 2 bases at V and 2 bases at J, with 10 bases in the middle. Germline CDR1 reads SGHTA; CDR2 reads FQGNSA. This CDR3 has 14 amino acids. Here the CDR3 DNA reads TGTGCCAGCAGCTTAAACGGACGGACCTACGAGCAGTACTTC. Protein: CASSLNGRTYEQYF.

This clonotype was found many times. The J gene is TRBJ2-1, the V gene TRBV7-2; D uncertain. V lost 5 bases to trimming and J lost 0 bases, with 5 bases between them. CDR1 is SGHTA, CDR2 FQGNSA, per germline. CDR3 length equals 13 residues. CDR3 sequence: CASSASSYNEQFF. The CDR3 coding sequence is TGTGCCAGCAGCGCTAGCTCCTACAATGAGCAGTTCTTC.

This clonotype has ten or more counts. The chain links TRBV7-2 to TRBJ1-3; D might be TRBD1 (5 bases). Germline V gene lookup returns CDR1 SGHTA and CDR2 FQGNSA. Trimming took off 5 bases at V and 7 bases at J, with 18 bases between the two ends. The CDR3 loop spans 15 amino acids. CDR3 loop: CASSKPGTPRNTIYF. The CDR3 DNA reads TGTGCCAGCAGCAAACCCGGGACTCCGCGGAACACCATATATTTT.

This clonotype has ten or more counts. The chain joins TRBV10-2 to TRBJ1-6; D might be TRBD1 (5 bases). V was cut by 3 bases and J by 6 bases, with 15 bases left in between. The CDR3 consists of 16 residues. Germline lookup yields CDR1 WSHSY and CDR2 SAAADI. CDR3 amino acids: CASSDRAPQSNSPLHF. The CDR3 DNA reads as TGCGCCAGCAGTGACAGGGCGCCCCAAAGTAATTCACCCCTCCACTTT.

This clonotype was observed at least ten times. V and J are TRBV7-2 and TRBJ2-2; the match to TRBD1 covers 11 bases. The CDR3 has 16 amino acids. Germline lookup yields CDR1 SGHTA and CDR2 FQGNSA. V trimming: 6 bases; J trimming: 6 bases; junction bases outside the gene matches: 9. The CDR3 sequence: CASRTSGTGGSGELFF. Here the CDR3 DNA reads TGTGCCAGCAGGACTTCCGGGACAGGGGGGTCCGGGGAGCTGTTTTTT. Filled out from reference TRBV7-2 and TRBJ2-2, the complete variable domain reads GAGVSQSPSNKVTEKGKDVELRCDPISGHTALYWYRQSLGQGLEFLIYFQGNSAPDKSGLPSDRFSAERTGGSVSTLTIQRTQQEDSAVYLCASRTSGTGGSGELFFGEGSRLTVL.

This clonotype was recorded a few times. The V call is TRBV7-2, the J call TRBJ2-5, with 7 bases that match TRBD2. Germline V gene sequence: CDR1 SGHTA, CDR2 FQGNSA. The CDR3 consists of 13 residues. J lost 5 bases, V lost 8 bases, and 8 bases had no gene match. The DNA of the CDR3 is TGTGCCAGCCTCCGGCGGGAGTACGAGACCCAGTACTTC. Protein: CASLRREYETQYF.

This clonotype was observed many times. The chain recombines TRBV12-3 or TRBV12-4 with TRBJ2-7; either TRBD1 or TRBD2 may fit D (5 bases each). The CDR3 is 13 residues long. Trimming removed 4 bases at V and 2 bases at J, with 9 bases between. Written as DNA, the CDR3 is TGTGCCAGCAGTTCCGGGACCCCCTACGAGCAGTACGTC. Amino acid sequence: CASSSGTPYEQYV.

This clonotype was counted ten times or more. The V and J genes are TRBV7-2 and TRBJ1-2; perhaps TRBD1 as D (6 bases). The CDR3 is 14 amino acids. Germline CDR1 reads SGHTA; CDR2 reads FQGNSA. Between the trimmed V and J ends, which lost 3 bases and 3 bases, there was a span of 11 bases. CDR3 in amino acids: CASSFHREDYGYTF. The DNA for the CDR3 is TGTGCCAGCAGCTTCCACAGGGAAGACTATGGCTACACCTTC.

The chain carries TRBV19 and TRBJ2-3, with 8 bases identical to TRBD2. The germline CDR1 and CDR2 sequences are LNHDA and SQIVND (reference sequence). V lost 5 bases to trimming and J lost 6 bases; unmatched junction nucleotides: 16. The CDR3 has 17 amino acids. CDR3 DNA: TGTGCCAGTAGTCCAAGGACTAGCTGGCCCTTAGGGGATACGCAGTATTTT. Its translation is CASSPRTSWPLGDTQYF.

The chain links TRBV6-6 to TRBJ1-2; D might be TRBD1 (5 bases). CDR3 length: 15 residues. V was shortened by 6 bases and J by 1 base, with 15 bases between the two germline ends. The V gene's germline CDR1 is MNHNY and CDR2 SVGAGI (reference sequence). The CDR3 nucleotides are TGTGCCAGCAGCGGACCCTACGGGGGTAACTATGGCTACACCTTC. Translation: CASSGPYGGNYGYTF.